The text below deals with one TCR beta chain. Antigen: not known. The data were obtained in a study of T cell responses to AZD1222 COVID-19 vaccine. Study-level background: Pooled together were second doses at about 4 or about 12 weeks.

Sequencing used immunoSEQ multiplex PCR; TCRdb keeps in-frame clones, though not all of them. This table has just over 95,000 clones, roughly nine tenths appearing once. Study observations and caveats: Only 5 to 7 AZD1222 recipients were seropositive at baseline. Females outnumbered males among donors, who were mostly white British; clonal diversity was possibly underestimated.

Germline V gene data show CDR1 as SGHTA and CDR2 as FQGNSA. The V end lost 5 bases, the J end lost 0 bases, and 13 bases lay between the germline ends. The CDR3 spans 16 residues. This TCR derives from an adult in good health. J is TRBJ1-4 and V is TRBV7-2; TRBD1 is a possible D gene (5 bases). The sequencing used peripheral blood, collected on day 0 of AZD1222 vaccination. CDR3 loop: CASSPQDSATNEKLFF. CDR3 sequence (DNA): TGTGCCAGCAGCCCACAAGACAGTGCAACTAATGAAAAACTGTTTTTT.